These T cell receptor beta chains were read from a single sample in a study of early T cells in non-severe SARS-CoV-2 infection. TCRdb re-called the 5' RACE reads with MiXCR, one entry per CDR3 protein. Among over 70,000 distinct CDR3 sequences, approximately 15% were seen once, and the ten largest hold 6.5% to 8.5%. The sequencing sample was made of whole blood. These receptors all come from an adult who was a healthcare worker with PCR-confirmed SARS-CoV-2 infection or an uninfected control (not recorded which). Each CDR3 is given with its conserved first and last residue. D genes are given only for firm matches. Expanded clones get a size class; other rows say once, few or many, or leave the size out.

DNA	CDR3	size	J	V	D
TGTGCCAGCAGCATTCAGCCCCAGCATTTT	CASSIQPQHF	-	TRBJ1-5	TRBV5-6	-
TGTGCCAGCAGCCTGGGGGCGGCGGGATGGCGAGAGACCCAGTACTTC	CASSLGAAGWRETQYF	-	TRBJ2-5	TRBV11-2	-
TGCAGTGCTAGAGCGACTAGCGGACGTAACGGGGAGCTGTTTTTT	CSARATSGRNGELFF	few	TRBJ2-2	TRBV20-1	TRBD2
TGTGCCTGGAGGGGGGACGGGAACACTGAAGCTTTCTTT	CAWRGDGNTEAFF	-	TRBJ1-1	TRBV30	-
TGTGCCAGCAGTGACGTGACAGGGGACCAAGAGACCCAGTACTTC	CASSDVTGDQETQYF	few	TRBJ2-5	TRBV2	TRBD1
TGTGCCAGCAGTGCGGTGGGCTACGAGCAGTACTTC	CASSAVGYEQYF	-	TRBJ2-7	TRBV2	-
TGTGCCAGCAGCTACAGGGGGCATTTTTACGAGCAGTACTTC	CASSYRGHFYEQYF	few	TRBJ2-7	TRBV11-2	TRBD1
TGTGCCAGCTCAACGACAGTTATGGGGGCCAACGTCCTGACTTTC	CASSTTVMGANVLTF	-	TRBJ2-6	TRBV18	-
TGCAGTGCTAGAGGGGCAGGGGGTAGGTACAATGAGCAGTTCTTC	CSARGAGGRYNEQFF	few	TRBJ2-1	TRBV20-1	TRBD1
TGTGCCAGCAGCCCGACCCCCTACGAGCAGTACTTC	CASSPTPYEQYF	-	TRBJ2-7	TRBV28	-
TGTGCCAGCAGCTCACAGGGGGCGCGAAATGAGCAGTTCTTC	CASSSQGARNEQFF	-	TRBJ2-1	TRBV7-2	TRBD1
TGTGCCAGCAGTCCTCGCCGGGACCCAGATACGCAGTATTTT	CASSPRRDPDTQYF	-	TRBJ2-3	TRBV28	-
TGCAGTGCTCCCCTTGACACGGCTGGAAACACCATATATTTT	CSAPLDTAGNTIYF	few	TRBJ1-3	TRBV20-1	-
TGTGCCAGCTCACAACTAGCGTCAGGAGAGACCCAGTACTTC	CASSQLASGETQYF	few	TRBJ2-5	TRBV18	TRBD2
TGTGCCAGCAGTTTATCCGGGGGGCGCGGGGACACTGAAGCTTTCTTT	CASSLSGGRGDTEAFF	-	TRBJ1-1	TRBV28	-
TGTGCCAGCTCTCTCGCCAAGGTTGAAGCTTTCTTT	CASSLAKVEAFF	many	TRBJ1-1	TRBV12-3/TRBV12-4	-
TGCGCCAGTCACAGTGGAGGGCTAGCTAATGAAAAACTGTTTTTT	CASHSGGLANEKLFF	few	TRBJ1-4	TRBV4-1	-
TGTGCCAGCAGTCCCGGCTTAGCGGCTGAAGCTTTCTTT	CASSPGLAAEAFF	few	TRBJ1-1	TRBV28	-
TGTGCCAGCAGTGGGGACTTTAGCACAGATACGCAGTATTTT	CASSGDFSTDTQYF	-	TRBJ2-3	TRBV2	-
TGTGCCAGCAGCCAGGATCACTTTGCTTTCTTT	CASSQDHFAFF	many	TRBJ1-1	TRBV4-2	-
TGTGCCAGCAGCCCTAATGTAGGGCAAGGGGGCAATCAGCCCCAGCATTTT	CASSPNVGQGGNQPQHF	few	TRBJ1-5	TRBV7-9	-
TGTGCCACCCAGGGGGTAGAGTATAATTCACCCCTCCACTTT	CATQGVEYNSPLHF	many	TRBJ1-6	TRBV28	TRBD1
TGTGCCAGTAGTATGGGAACTAGGTCAGCTTCCTACGAGCAGTACTTC	CASSMGTRSASYEQYF	-	TRBJ2-7	TRBV19	-
TGTGCCAGCAGACCGACGGCACCGAACACCGGGGAGCTGTTTTTT	CASRPTAPNTGELFF	-	TRBJ2-2	TRBV27	-
TGTGCCAGCAGCACCCCAGGGACACTCTCTGGAAACACCATATATTTT	CASSTPGTLSGNTIYF	-	TRBJ1-3	TRBV21-1	-
TGTGTCAGCAGCTCACCGACTAGCGGGAGGAGTACCGGGGAGCTGTTTTTT	CVSSSPTSGRSTGELFF	-	TRBJ2-2	TRBV5-4	TRBD2
TGCGCCAGTGGGGGGGCTAGCGCCTACAATGAGCAGTTCTTC	CASGGASAYNEQFF	many	TRBJ2-1	TRBV5-1	-
TGTGCCAGCAGCCCCGGACTAGCGGGAAACAGACCTTCCTACGAGCAGTACTTC	CASSPGLAGNRPSYEQYF	-	TRBJ2-7	TRBV5-4	TRBD2
TGTGCCAGCAGCTTAGAGCTAGCAGGGGATGAGCAGTTCTTC	CASSLELAGDEQFF	few	TRBJ2-1	TRBV7-6	-
TGTGCCAGCAGCTCGTCCCCGGGGACAGGGAAAGAATACACCTTC	CASSSSPGTGKEYTF	few	TRBJ1-2	TRBV7-6	TRBD1
TGTGCCAGCAGTTTACTACAGGGGTGGCTGTTTTTT	CASSLLQGWLFF	few	TRBJ2-2	TRBV28	TRBD1
TGTGCCAGCAGCCTTACCGACAGGGGGGTTAATGGCTACACCTTC	CASSLTDRGVNGYTF	many	TRBJ1-2	TRBV14	TRBD1
TGTGCCAGCTTACCGGGGCGGGACACCGGGGAGCTGTTTTTT	CASLPGRDTGELFF	once	TRBJ2-2	TRBV18	-
TGTGCCAGCAGCCACAGCGGGAGGGCCGGTGAGCAGTTCTTC	CASSHSGRAGEQFF	few	TRBJ2-1	TRBV3-1	TRBD2
TGTGCCAGCAGCGAACTAGCGGGAGTCACCGGGGAGCTGTTTTTT	CASSELAGVTGELFF	-	TRBJ2-2	TRBV7-2	TRBD2
TGTGCCAGCTCCCCTGGACTAGCGGTTTCTAGCACAGATACGCAGTATTTT	CASSPGLAVSSTDTQYF	few	TRBJ2-3	TRBV18	TRBD2